This is a list of T cell receptor beta chains from one sample in a study of control samples from healthy donors and cancer patients. TCRdb keeps only in-frame clones here, not all; method: immunoSEQ multiplex PCR. The ten most abundant clones cover more than 2% of a sample with fewer than 250,000 clones. Sequencing was done on a sample of blood. Every receptor here comes from a woman younger than 45 in good health. Each CDR3 is given with its conserved first and last residue. The order of the fields is CDR3 DNA, CDR3 protein, D gene, V gene, J gene. The D gene is left open where the match is weak.

cdr3_nt: TGTGCCAGCAGCCCGACGGGGGGACGCCGGCGTTATAATTCACCCCTCCACTTT
cdr3_aa: CASSPTGGRRRYNSPLHF
d_call: -
v_call: TRBV7-9
j_call: TRBJ1-6

cdr3_nt: TGTGCCAGCAGTTTTGACTGGAGCACAGATACGCAGTATTTT
cdr3_aa: CASSFDWSTDTQYF
d_call: -
v_call: TRBV6-5
j_call: TRBJ2-3

cdr3_nt: TGTGCCAGCAGGGGGGCGCCTAGCGCTGAAGCTTTCTTT
cdr3_aa: CASRGAPSAEAFF
d_call: -
v_call: TRBV7-9
j_call: TRBJ1-1

cdr3_nt: TGTGCCAGCAGTTTAGCCGGGGTCGGAAACACCATATATTTT
cdr3_aa: CASSLAGVGNTIYF
d_call: -
v_call: TRBV27
j_call: TRBJ1-3

cdr3_nt: TGTGCCAGCAGCTCCGGACAGGGGGCCTCTGGAAACACCATATATTTT
cdr3_aa: CASSSGQGASGNTIYF
d_call: TRBD1
v_call: TRBV11-3
j_call: TRBJ1-3

cdr3_nt: TGCGCCAGCGGGACAGACAACACCGGGGAGCTGTTTTTT
cdr3_aa: CASGTDNTGELFF
d_call: TRBD1
v_call: TRBV5-1
j_call: TRBJ2-2

cdr3_nt: TGTGCCAGCAGTAGAGCGGGACCCAGCTCCTACAATGAGCAGTTCTTC
cdr3_aa: CASSRAGPSSYNEQFF
d_call: TRBD2
v_call: TRBV27
j_call: TRBJ2-1

cdr3_nt: TGTGCCACCAGCGGTCGGGCGTTACTGGTTAATGGCTACACCTTC
cdr3_aa: CATSGRALLVNGYTF
d_call: -
v_call: TRBV15
j_call: TRBJ1-2

cdr3_nt: TGTGCCAGCAGTCGGAGGACAGGGAATGAAAAACTGTTTTTT
cdr3_aa: CASSRRTGNEKLFF
d_call: TRBD1
v_call: TRBV6-5
j_call: TRBJ1-4

cdr3_nt: TGTGCCAGTAGTCGCCACCGGGATACTTACACAGATACGCAGTATTTT
cdr3_aa: CASSRHRDTYTDTQYF
d_call: -
v_call: TRBV19
j_call: TRBJ2-3

cdr3_nt: TGTGCCAGCTCACCGGGTGTAAACACTGAAGCTTTCTTT
cdr3_aa: CASSPGVNTEAFF
d_call: -
v_call: TRBV18
j_call: TRBJ1-1

cdr3_nt: TGTGCCAGCAGCTTAGGGGGGGACTATGGCTACACCTTC
cdr3_aa: CASSLGGDYGYTF
d_call: -
v_call: TRBV7-3
j_call: TRBJ1-2

cdr3_nt: TGTGCCAGCAGCTTGATTAACTCCTATAATTCACCCCTCCACTTT
cdr3_aa: CASSLINSYNSPLHF
d_call: -
v_call: TRBV5-6
j_call: TRBJ1-6

cdr3_nt: TGCGCCAGCAGCCATGATCTAGCGGGGGACTACAATGAGCAGTTCTTC
cdr3_aa: CASSHDLAGDYNEQFF
d_call: TRBD2
v_call: TRBV4-3
j_call: TRBJ2-1

cdr3_nt: TGCGCCAGCAGCCAGGTTTTCCAGACAGGGGTCGGCTATGGCTACACCTTC
cdr3_aa: CASSQVFQTGVGYGYTF
d_call: TRBD1
v_call: TRBV4-1
j_call: TRBJ1-2

cdr3_nt: TGTGCCAGCAGTTCTCAATGGGGCAATCAGCCCCAGCATTTT
cdr3_aa: CASSSQWGNQPQHF
d_call: -
v_call: TRBV6-5
j_call: TRBJ1-5

cdr3_nt: TGTGCCAGCATCCCTTGGTGGGGACACAATGAGCAGTTCTTC
cdr3_aa: CASIPWWGHNEQFF
d_call: -
v_call: TRBV27
j_call: TRBJ2-1

cdr3_nt: TGTGCCAGCAGCCCGACCAGCCGCTACGAGCAGTACTTC
cdr3_aa: CASSPTSRYEQYF
d_call: -
v_call: TRBV7-9
j_call: TRBJ2-7

cdr3_nt: TGTGCCAGCAGTTTTATCTCGCGGGCTGGAAACACCATATATTTT
cdr3_aa: CASSFISRAGNTIYF
d_call: -
v_call: TRBV28
j_call: TRBJ1-3

cdr3_nt: TGTGCCAGCAGTTCGGGGGACAGGTTCTACGAGCAGTACTTC
cdr3_aa: CASSSGDRFYEQYF
d_call: TRBD1
v_call: TRBV6-5
j_call: TRBJ2-7

cdr3_nt: TGTGCCATCAGTGAGGCATCACAGGGGCGGGGCGGGGAGCTGTTTTTT
cdr3_aa: CAISEASQGRGGELFF
d_call: -
v_call: TRBV10-3
j_call: TRBJ2-2

cdr3_nt: TGTGCCAGCAGCTGGGACAGAGCCTACGAGCAGTACTTC
cdr3_aa: CASSWDRAYEQYF
d_call: TRBD1
v_call: TRBV6-5
j_call: TRBJ2-7

cdr3_nt: TGTGCCAGCAGCTTAACGGGGACAGGGATGGGCACCGGGGAGCTGTTTTTT
cdr3_aa: CASSLTGTGMGTGELFF
d_call: TRBD1
v_call: TRBV7-6
j_call: TRBJ2-2

cdr3_nt: TGTGCCAGCAGCGTAGCCATGGGACAGGGGAATTCACCCCTCCACTTT
cdr3_aa: CASSVAMGQGNSPLHF
d_call: TRBD1
v_call: TRBV9
j_call: TRBJ1-6

cdr3_nt: TGTGCCAGCAGTCCCCGGGGGGTGAGGAATGGCTACACCTTC
cdr3_aa: CASSPRGVRNGYTF
d_call: -
v_call: TRBV27
j_call: TRBJ1-2

cdr3_nt: TGTGCCAGTAGTTCCAGGGTCTCGGGCGGAAACACCATATATTTT
cdr3_aa: CASSSRVSGGNTIYF
d_call: -
v_call: TRBV19
j_call: TRBJ1-3

cdr3_nt: TGCGCCAGCAGCCAAGGGGTTTTGCCAGCAGATACGCAGTATTTT
cdr3_aa: CASSQGVLPADTQYF
d_call: -
v_call: TRBV4-3
j_call: TRBJ2-3

cdr3_nt: TGTGCCAGCAGCTTGACGCAGCAGAGACTTAATGAAAAACTGTTTTTT
cdr3_aa: CASSLTQQRLNEKLFF
d_call: -
v_call: TRBV5-5
j_call: TRBJ1-4

cdr3_nt: TGTGCCAGCAGCGTCCGGACTAGTCAAGTCACAGATACGCAGTATTTT
cdr3_aa: CASSVRTSQVTDTQYF
d_call: TRBD2
v_call: TRBV11-2
j_call: TRBJ2-3

cdr3_nt: TGTGCCAGCAGCAGACGGACTTATGGGAACACTGAAGCTTTCTTT
cdr3_aa: CASSRRTYGNTEAFF
d_call: -
v_call: TRBV7-2
j_call: TRBJ1-1

cdr3_nt: TGTGCCACCAGCCCCTGGGCCCGGAACACTGAAGCTTTCTTT
cdr3_aa: CATSPWARNTEAFF
d_call: -
v_call: TRBV15
j_call: TRBJ1-1

cdr3_nt: TGTGCCAGCAGCTTCGCGGGGGCCGGGACCCAGTACTTC
cdr3_aa: CASSFAGAGTQYF
d_call: -
v_call: TRBV7-9
j_call: TRBJ2-5

cdr3_nt: TGTGCCAGCAGCCTATTGGGGACTGGGGCCAACGTCCTGACTTTC
cdr3_aa: CASSLLGTGANVLTF
d_call: -
v_call: TRBV28
j_call: TRBJ2-6

cdr3_nt: TGTGCCTGGAGGGACACTGAAGCTTTCTTT
cdr3_aa: CAWRDTEAFF
d_call: -
v_call: TRBV30
j_call: TRBJ1-1

cdr3_nt: TGTGCCAGCAGCGAGAGCGGGGGTATAGACAATGAGCAGTTCTTC
cdr3_aa: CASSESGGIDNEQFF
d_call: TRBD2
v_call: TRBV25-1
j_call: TRBJ2-1

cdr3_nt: TGTGCCAGCCGTCCCCCAAGTTCCTACGAGCAGTACTTC
cdr3_aa: CASRPPSSYEQYF
d_call: -
v_call: TRBV28
j_call: TRBJ2-7

cdr3_nt: TGTGCCAGCATGAAAAGAGGGGTCCAAGAGACCCAGTACTTC
cdr3_aa: CASMKRGVQETQYF
d_call: -
v_call: TRBV7-6
j_call: TRBJ2-5

cdr3_nt: TGTGCCAGCAGTGAAAGACATTCAGCGGCAAATACGCAGTATTTT
cdr3_aa: CASSERHSAANTQYF
d_call: -
v_call: TRBV2
j_call: TRBJ2-3

cdr3_nt: TGTGCCAGCAGCTTATCGGCAGGGAATGACCAGCCCCAGCATTTT
cdr3_aa: CASSLSAGNDQPQHF
d_call: -
v_call: TRBV7-9
j_call: TRBJ1-5

cdr3_nt: TGCAGCGTTCGACCATCTGGAAACACCATATATTTT
cdr3_aa: CSVRPSGNTIYF
d_call: -
v_call: TRBV29-1
j_call: TRBJ1-3

cdr3_nt: TGTGCCTGGGGATCCCGGGACGGGTACTATGGCTACACCTTC
cdr3_aa: CAWGSRDGYYGYTF
d_call: -
v_call: TRBV30
j_call: TRBJ1-2

cdr3_nt: TGTGCCAGCAGTAGACACACAACAAAAATCTATAGCAATCAGCCCCAGCATTTT
cdr3_aa: CASSRHTTKIYSNQPQHF
d_call: -
v_call: TRBV28
j_call: TRBJ1-5

cdr3_nt: TGTGCCAGCAGTTCAGGACAGGGGGGTCAGCCCCAGCATTTT
cdr3_aa: CASSSGQGGQPQHF
d_call: TRBD1
v_call: TRBV6-5
j_call: TRBJ1-5

cdr3_nt: TGCGCCAGCAGCTTGGGGGACACCAGCTACGAGCAGTACTTC
cdr3_aa: CASSLGDTSYEQYF
d_call: -
v_call: TRBV5-1
j_call: TRBJ2-7

cdr3_nt: TGTGCCAGCAGCTTGCATCTCGAAGCTTTCTTT
cdr3_aa: CASSLHLEAFF
d_call: -
v_call: TRBV5-6
j_call: TRBJ1-1

cdr3_nt: TGTGCCAGCACGATAGGGGCAGAACAAGAGACCCAGTACTTC
cdr3_aa: CASTIGAEQETQYF
d_call: -
v_call: TRBV28
j_call: TRBJ2-5